Each of the 2 T cell receptor beta chains below was sequenced from the same sample in a study of cytomegalovirus exposure and HLA in healthy donors. PCR primers comprised 60 Vbeta and 13 Jbeta primers. Repertoires were generated with immunoSEQ multiplex PCR, while TCRdb's copy carries only in-frame clones and drops some. This table has around 150,000 clones, 78% appearing once. Sequenced sample: PBMCs. Source of these receptors: a male donor in good health and CMV-seronegative.

The gene calls are TRBV5-1 and TRBJ1-1; 9 bases fit TRBD1. J lost 5 bases, V lost 3 bases, and 5 bases had no gene match. The CDR3 covers 14 residues. The germline CDR1 and CDR2 sequences are SGHRS and YFSETQ. CDR3 protein: CASSSGTGKTEAFF. The CDR3 coding sequence is TGCGCCAGCAGCTCAGGGACAGGGAAGACTGAAGCTTTCTTT.

In its sample, this clone was seen once. The chain joins TRBV7-2 to TRBJ2-5; TRBD2 matches at 15 bases. Germline loops: CDR1 SGHTA, CDR2 FQGNSA. With 1 base clipped from V and 4 bases from J, the junction kept 4 bases outside the gene matches. There are 17 residues in the CDR3. The CDR3 bases are TGTGCCAGCAGCTTAGGTGGGACTAGCGGGGGGATAGAGACCCAGTACTTC. It specifies CASSLGGTSGGIETQYF.